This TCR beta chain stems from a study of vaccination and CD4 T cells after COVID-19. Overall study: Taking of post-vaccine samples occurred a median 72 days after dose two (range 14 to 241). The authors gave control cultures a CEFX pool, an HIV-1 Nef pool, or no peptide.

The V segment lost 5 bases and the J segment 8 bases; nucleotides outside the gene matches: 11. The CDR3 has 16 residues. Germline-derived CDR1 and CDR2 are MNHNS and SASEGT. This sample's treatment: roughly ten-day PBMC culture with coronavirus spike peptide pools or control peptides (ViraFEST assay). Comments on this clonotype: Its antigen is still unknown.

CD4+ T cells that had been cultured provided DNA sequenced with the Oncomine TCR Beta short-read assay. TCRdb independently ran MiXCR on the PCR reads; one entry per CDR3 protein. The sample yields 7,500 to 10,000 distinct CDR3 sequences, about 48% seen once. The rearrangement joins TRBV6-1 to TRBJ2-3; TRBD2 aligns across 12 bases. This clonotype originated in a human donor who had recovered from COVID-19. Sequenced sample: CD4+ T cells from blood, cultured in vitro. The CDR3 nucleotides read TGTGCCAGCAGTCTCCAGACTAGCGGGAGATTGCGTACGCAGTATTTT. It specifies CASSLQTSGRLRTQYF.